The 6 T cell receptor beta chains reported below all come from one sample, sequenced in a study of blood T cell repertoires in COVID-19 (dated by TCRdb to the early 2020s). The library was built by means of the immunoSEQ multiplex PCR assay. TCRdb mirrors the immuneACCESS table, restricted to in-frame sequences. Some clones are absent from its copies; in checked studies, under half trace to an unresolved V gene, and the reason for the others is unknown. For this sample the table gives 310,000 or so clones, of which 80% to 90% were detected only once. Jointly, the top ten make up 1% of the sample. Sample: peripheral blood. The receptor source for this set is a man aged 45-65 years with active or convalescent COVID-19.

Worth noting for this clone: The sample has other DNA sequences that encode this CDR3 too. The chain has TRBV7-2 and TRBJ1-2, with D possibly matching TRBD1 (6 bases). The CDR3 runs to 16 residues. The V gene's germline CDR1 is SGHTA and CDR2 FQGNSA. V was cut by 2 bases and J by 4 bases, with 17 bases left in between. The DNA of the CDR3 is TGTGCCAGCAGCTTAAGTCGCGGGGGGCGGGGCTATGGCTACACCTTC. Its protein product is CASSLSRGGRGYGYTF.

The chain carries TRBV7-2 and TRBJ1-2, with 7 bases lining up with TRBD1. Germline V gene lookup returns CDR1 SGHTA and CDR2 FQGNSA. V shed 1 base and J 12 bases; nucleotides not matched to a gene: 11. The CDR3 is made up of 14 amino acids. The CDR3 DNA reads as TGTGCCAGCAGCTTAGGCAGGGACAGCTATCCAAACACCTTC. Amino acids: CASSLGRDSYPNTF.

This chain links TRBV20-1 with TRBJ1-5; no reliable D call. This CDR3 contains 17 residues. Per germline, CDR1 DFQATT and CDR2 SNEGSKA (reference sequence). Trimming shortened V by 3 bases and J by 6 bases, and 24 bases separated the two germline ends. The CDR3 is CSASSWGKRRSGQPQHF. CDR3 coding DNA: TGCAGTGCTAGTAGTTGGGGAAAACGAAGAAGCGGTCAGCCCCAGCATTTT.

The genes are TRBV7-6 and TRBJ2-3; a possible D gene is TRBD1 (7 bases). From germline, CDR1 is SGHVS and CDR2 FNYEAQ. The V gene lost 3 bases and the J gene lost 3 bases, with 13 bases spanning the gap. CDR3 length: 15 amino acids. The CDR3 is CASSFAQGRTDTQYF. The CDR3 DNA reads as TGTGCCAGCAGCTTCGCACAGGGGAGGACAGATACGCAGTATTTT.

The chain is built from TRBV6-2 or TRBV6-3 and TRBJ2-7; 11 nucleotides match TRBD2. V was pared by 2 bases and J by 7 bases, with 13 bases of the junction left unmatched. CDR1 is MNHEY, CDR2 SVGEGT, per germline. The CDR3 contains 17 residues. This chain's CDR3 is CASSYLVLAGGVREQYF. CDR3 nucleotide sequence: TGTGCCAGCAGTTACCTCGTGCTAGCGGGGGGTGTGAGGGAGCAGTACTTC.

This clone was counted at least ten times. The chain uses TRBV4-2 and TRBJ2-2; D is ambiguous. The length of the CDR3 is 17 residues. The germline gives CDR1 LGHNA, CDR2 YNFKEQ. Trimming removed 7 bases from V and 4 bases from J, with 22 bases in between. In nucleotides, the CDR3 is TGTGCCAGCAAGCCATCGATGCTGCGCGGTAGCACCGGGGAGCTGTTTTTT. Protein: CASKPSMLRGSTGELFF.